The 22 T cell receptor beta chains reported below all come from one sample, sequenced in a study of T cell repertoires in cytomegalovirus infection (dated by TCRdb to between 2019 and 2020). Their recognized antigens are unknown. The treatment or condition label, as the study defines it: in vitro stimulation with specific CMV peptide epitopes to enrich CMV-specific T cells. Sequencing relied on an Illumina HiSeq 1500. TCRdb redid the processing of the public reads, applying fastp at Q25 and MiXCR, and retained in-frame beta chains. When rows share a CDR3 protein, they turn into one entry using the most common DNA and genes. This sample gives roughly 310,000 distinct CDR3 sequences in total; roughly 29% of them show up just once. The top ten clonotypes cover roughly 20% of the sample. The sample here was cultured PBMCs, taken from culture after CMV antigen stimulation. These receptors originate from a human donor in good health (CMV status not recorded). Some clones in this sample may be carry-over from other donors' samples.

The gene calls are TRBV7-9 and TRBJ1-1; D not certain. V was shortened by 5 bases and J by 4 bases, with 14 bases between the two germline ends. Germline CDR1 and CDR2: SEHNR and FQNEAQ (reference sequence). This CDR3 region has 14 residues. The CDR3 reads CASSPGPLGTEAFF. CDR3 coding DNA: TGTGCCAGCAGCCCCGGGCCTCTAGGCACTGAAGCTTTCTTT.

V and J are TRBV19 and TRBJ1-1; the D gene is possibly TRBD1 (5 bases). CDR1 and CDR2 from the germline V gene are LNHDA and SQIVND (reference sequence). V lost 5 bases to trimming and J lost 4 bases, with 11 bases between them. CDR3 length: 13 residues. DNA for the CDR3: TGTGCCAGTAGTGTGGGACGGATCACTGAAGCTTTCTTT. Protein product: CASSVGRITEAFF.

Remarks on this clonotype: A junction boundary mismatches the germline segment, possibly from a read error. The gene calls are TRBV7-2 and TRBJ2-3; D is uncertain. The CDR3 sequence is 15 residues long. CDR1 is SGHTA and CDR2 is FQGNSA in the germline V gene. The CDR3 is CARSLRQTRGDTQYF. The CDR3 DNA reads TGTGCCAGAAGCTTACGTCAGACCCGAGGAGATACGCAGTATTTT.

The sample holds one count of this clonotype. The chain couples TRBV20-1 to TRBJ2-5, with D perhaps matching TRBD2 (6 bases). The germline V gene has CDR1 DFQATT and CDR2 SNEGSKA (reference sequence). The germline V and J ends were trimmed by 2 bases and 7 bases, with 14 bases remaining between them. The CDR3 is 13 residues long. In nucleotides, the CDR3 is TGCAGTGCTAGACACCCCCCGGAGGGGACCCAGTACTTC. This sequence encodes CSARHPPEGTQYF.

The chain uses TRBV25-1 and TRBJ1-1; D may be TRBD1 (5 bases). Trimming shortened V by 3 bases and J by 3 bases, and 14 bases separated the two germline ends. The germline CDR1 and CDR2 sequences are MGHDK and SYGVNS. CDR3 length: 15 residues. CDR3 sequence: CASSDGVVGDTEAFF. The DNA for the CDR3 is TGTGCCAGCAGTGATGGAGTTGTGGGGGACACTGAAGCTTTCTTT.

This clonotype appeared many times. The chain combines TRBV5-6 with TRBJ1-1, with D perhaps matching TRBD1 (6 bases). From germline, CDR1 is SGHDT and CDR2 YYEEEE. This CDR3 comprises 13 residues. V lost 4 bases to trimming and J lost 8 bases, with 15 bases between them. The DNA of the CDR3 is TGTGCCAGCAGCCTATACAACAGGGAAGAAGCTTTCTTT. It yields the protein CASSLYNREEAFF. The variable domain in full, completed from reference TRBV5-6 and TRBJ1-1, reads DAGVTQSPTHLIKTRGQQVTLRCSPKSGHDTVSWYQQALGQGPQFIFQYYEEEERQRGNFPDRFSGHQFPNYSSELNVNALLLGDSALYLCASSLYNREEAFFGQGTRLTVV.

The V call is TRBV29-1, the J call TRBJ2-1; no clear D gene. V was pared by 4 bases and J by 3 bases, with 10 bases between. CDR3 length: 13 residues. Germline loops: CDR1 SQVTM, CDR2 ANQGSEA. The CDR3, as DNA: TGCAGCGTTGGAGAGGCCTTCTACAATGAGCAGTTCTTC. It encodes CSVGEAFYNEQFF.

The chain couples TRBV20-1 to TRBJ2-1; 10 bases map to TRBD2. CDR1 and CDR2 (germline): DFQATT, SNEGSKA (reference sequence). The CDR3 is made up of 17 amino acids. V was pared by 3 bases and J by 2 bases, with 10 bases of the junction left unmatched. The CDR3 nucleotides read TGCAGTGCTAGGGGGGGGCTAGCGGGAGTCGCCTACAATGAGCAGTTCTTC. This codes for CSARGGLAGVAYNEQFF.

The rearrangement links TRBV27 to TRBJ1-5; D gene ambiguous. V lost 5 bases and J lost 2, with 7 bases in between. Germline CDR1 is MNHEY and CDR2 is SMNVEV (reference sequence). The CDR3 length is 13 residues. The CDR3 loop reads CASSPAGNQPQHF. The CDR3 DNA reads TGTGCCAGCAGTCCCGCTGGCAATCAGCCCCAGCATTTT.

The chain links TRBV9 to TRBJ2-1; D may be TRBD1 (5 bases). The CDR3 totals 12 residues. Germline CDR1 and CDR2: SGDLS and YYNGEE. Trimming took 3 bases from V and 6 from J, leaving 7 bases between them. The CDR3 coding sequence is TGTGCCAGCAGCGGACAGCTCAATGAGCAGTTCTTC. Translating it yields CASSGQLNEQFF. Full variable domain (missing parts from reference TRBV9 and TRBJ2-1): DSGVTQTPKHLITATGQRVTLRCSPRSGDLSVYWYQQSLDQGLQFLIQYYNGEERAKGNILERFSAQQFPDLHSELNLSSLELGDSALYFCASSGQLNEQFFGPGTRLTVL.

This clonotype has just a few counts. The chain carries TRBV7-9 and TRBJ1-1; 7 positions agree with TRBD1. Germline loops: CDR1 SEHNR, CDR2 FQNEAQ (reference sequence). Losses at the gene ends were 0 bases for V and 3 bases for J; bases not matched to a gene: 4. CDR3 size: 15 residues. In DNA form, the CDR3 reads TGTGCCAGCAGCTTAGCGCAGGGGGGAGACACTGAAGCTTTCTTT. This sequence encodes CASSLAQGGDTEAFF.

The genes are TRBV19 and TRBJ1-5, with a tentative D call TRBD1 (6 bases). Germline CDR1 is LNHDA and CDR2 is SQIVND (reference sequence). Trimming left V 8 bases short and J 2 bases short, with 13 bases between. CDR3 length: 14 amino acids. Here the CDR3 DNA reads TGTGCCAGTTGCCGGGGGGGCGGCAATCAGCCCCAGCATTTT. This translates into CASCRGGGNQPQHF.

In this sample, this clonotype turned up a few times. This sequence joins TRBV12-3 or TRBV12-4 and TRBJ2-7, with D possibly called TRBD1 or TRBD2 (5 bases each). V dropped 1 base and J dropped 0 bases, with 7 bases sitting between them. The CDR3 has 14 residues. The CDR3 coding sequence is TGTGCCAGCAGTTTAGTGGGGGACTCCTACGAGCAGTACTTC. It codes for CASSLVGDSYEQYF.

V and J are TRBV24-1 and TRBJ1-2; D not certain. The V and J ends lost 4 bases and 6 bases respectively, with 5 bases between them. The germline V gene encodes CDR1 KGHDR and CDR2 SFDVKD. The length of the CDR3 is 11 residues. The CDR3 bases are TGTGCCACCAGTGACGGCCATGGCTACACCTTC. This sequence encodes CATSDGHGYTF.

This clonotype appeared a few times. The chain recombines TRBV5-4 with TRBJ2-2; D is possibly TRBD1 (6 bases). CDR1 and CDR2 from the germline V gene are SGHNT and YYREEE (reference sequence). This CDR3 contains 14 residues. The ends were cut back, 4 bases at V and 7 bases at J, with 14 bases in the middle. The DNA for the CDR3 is TGTGCCAGCAGCACCCGAACAGGGTACGGGGAGCTGTTTTTT. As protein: CASSTRTGYGELFF.

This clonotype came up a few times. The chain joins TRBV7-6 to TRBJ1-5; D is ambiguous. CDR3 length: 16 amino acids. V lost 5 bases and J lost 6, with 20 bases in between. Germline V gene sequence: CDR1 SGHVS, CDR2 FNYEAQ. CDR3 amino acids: CASSPERMRVGQPQHF. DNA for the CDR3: TGTGCCAGCAGCCCTGAACGCATGAGGGTTGGTCAGCCCCAGCATTTT. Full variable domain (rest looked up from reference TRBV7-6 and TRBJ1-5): GAGVSQSPRYKVTKRGQDVALRCDPISGHVSLYWYRQALGQGPEFLTYFNYEAQQDKSGLPNDRFSAERPEGSISTLTIQRTEQRDSAMYRCASSPERMRVGQPQHFGDGTRLSIL.

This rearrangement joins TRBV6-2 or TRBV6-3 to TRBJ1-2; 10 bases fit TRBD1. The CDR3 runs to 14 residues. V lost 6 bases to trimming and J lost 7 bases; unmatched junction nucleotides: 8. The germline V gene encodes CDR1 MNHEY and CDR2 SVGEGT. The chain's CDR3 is CASRKTGGTFGYTF. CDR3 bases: TGTGCCAGCAGAAAGACAGGGGGCACTTTTGGCTACACCTTC.

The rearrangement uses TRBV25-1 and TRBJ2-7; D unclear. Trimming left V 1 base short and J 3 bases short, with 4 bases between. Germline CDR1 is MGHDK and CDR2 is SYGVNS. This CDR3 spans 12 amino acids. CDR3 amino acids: CASSEFGYEQYF. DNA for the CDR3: TGTGCCAGCAGTGAATTCGGCTACGAGCAGTACTTC.

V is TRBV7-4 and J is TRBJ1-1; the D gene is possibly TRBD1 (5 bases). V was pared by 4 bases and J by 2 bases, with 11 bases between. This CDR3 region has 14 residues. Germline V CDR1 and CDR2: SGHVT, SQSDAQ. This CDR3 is CASSWTGGNTEAFF. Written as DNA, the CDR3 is TGTGCCAGCAGCTGGACGGGGGGAAACACTGAAGCTTTCTTT.

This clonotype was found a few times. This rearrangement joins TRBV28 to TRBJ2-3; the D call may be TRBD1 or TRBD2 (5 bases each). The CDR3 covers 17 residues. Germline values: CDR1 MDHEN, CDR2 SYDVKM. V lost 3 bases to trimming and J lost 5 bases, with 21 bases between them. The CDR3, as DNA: TGTGCCAGCAGTTTTCCCCTCGGGACCCCCGCCGTAGATACGCAGTATTTT. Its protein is CASSFPLGTPAVDTQYF. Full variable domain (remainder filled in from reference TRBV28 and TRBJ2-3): DVKVTQSSRYLVKRTGEKVFLECVQDMDHENMFWYRQDPGLGLRLIYFSYDVKMKEKGDIPEGYSVSREKKERFSLILESASTNQTSMYLCASSFPLGTPAVDTQYFGPGTRLTVL.

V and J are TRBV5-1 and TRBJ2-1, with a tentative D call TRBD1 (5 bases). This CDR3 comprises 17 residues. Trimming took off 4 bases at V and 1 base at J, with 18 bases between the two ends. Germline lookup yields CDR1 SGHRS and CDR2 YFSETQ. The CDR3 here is CASSLRGRQGSYNEQFF. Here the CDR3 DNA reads TGCGCCAGCAGCCTTAGGGGCCGCCAGGGATCCTACAATGAGCAGTTCTTC.

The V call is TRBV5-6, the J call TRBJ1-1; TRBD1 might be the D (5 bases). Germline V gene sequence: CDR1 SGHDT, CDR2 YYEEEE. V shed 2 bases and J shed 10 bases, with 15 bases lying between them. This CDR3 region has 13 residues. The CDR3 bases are TGTGCCAGCAGCTTCGGGACTATCGAGCCAGCTTTCTTT. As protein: CASSFGTIEPAFF.